The TCR beta chain under discussion was sequenced for a study of OX40 agonist ivuxolimab in advanced cancers. Regarding the research as a whole: Ivuxolimab was an agonistic, fully human IgG2 monoclonal antibody directed against OX40 (CD134), a costimulatory receptor. Intravenous ivuxolimab was administered to patients every 2 weeks at six dose levels: 0.01, 0.1, 0.3, 1.5, 3 and 10 mg/kg. Of the roughly 51 patients in dose escalation, some 19 had hepatocellular carcinoma, roughly 15 had melanoma, 9 had renal cell carcinoma and 9 had head and neck cancer. A male proportion of approximately 83% and a mean age of about 60 years, ranging from roughly 20 to 80, were recorded for the dose-escalation cohort. Patients were allowed to have had prior anti-PD-1, anti-PD-L1 or anti-CTLA-4 therapy, and approximately 39% of the dose-escalation patients had been treated with checkpoint inhibitors. Partial responses occurred in three dose-escalation patients: two with cutaneous melanoma and one with hepatocellular carcinoma. Peripheral TCRbeta sequencing was intended to test whether TCR sequence diversity was altered and clonal T-cell expansion was caused by ivuxolimab. The monotherapy dose-escalation portion (N ≈ 50 patients) of the phase I ivuxolimab trial is reported in the paper.

Broad study findings and their caveats: In the 0.1-3.0 mg/kg groups, partial responders were among the patients with the lowest normalized peripheral clonal expansion, particularly in CD8+ T cells. After ivuxolimab, CD8+ T cells had more expanded clones than CD4+ T cells on average. Low levels of normalized T-cell clonal expansion were also seen in some patients who did not respond. At doses from 0.1 to 3.0 mg/kg, clonal expansion was seen in both CD4+ and CD8+ blood T cells between baseline and week 6. Antigen specificity was not determined for the clonally expanded peripheral T cells.

Genomic DNA was isolated from the sorted cells so that the TCRbeta CDR3 region could be sequenced. The immunoSEQ Assay was used to sequence the TCRbeta CDR3 regions. What TCRdb holds here is the immuneACCESS table cut down to in-frame rearrangements. Part of the clones is not present; checked against another copy, under half of the missing clones reflect an unresolved V gene, and the others are unexplained. The sample table records fewer than 65,000 clones; around nine tenths of these occur just once. Together, the top ten hold around 0.5% of the sample. The trial excluded patients who had a history of autoimmune disease or were on systemic immunosuppression. Peripheral blood for TCR sequencing was drawn from every dose cohort at baseline, at cycle 4 day 1 and at cycle 7 day 1. Samples were obtained from an open-label, multicenter, first-in-human phase I dose-escalation trial of ivuxolimab. The trial enrolled adults with locally advanced or metastatic head and neck squamous cell, hepatocellular, melanoma or renal cell carcinoma. Before TCR sequencing, CD4+ and CD8+ T cells were separately sorted from peripheral blood.

Reading the germline V gene (reference sequence) gives CDR1 LNHDA and CDR2 SQIVND. Trimming at the junction amounts to 0 bases on V and 5 bases on J, and the germline ends lie 13 bases apart. The CDR3 numbers 16 residues from cysteine through phenylalanine. Left in the record is the CDR3 DNA by itself, 48 bases read in frame from the first base. In regard to this clone: Its antigen is currently not known. Base-call qualities are not available, and no considerably larger clone is one nucleotide away.

The specimen comprised CD4+ or CD8+ T cells sorted from blood, sampled in a trial of the OX40 agonist ivuxolimab. The receptor's source is an adult with an advanced solid tumor such as melanoma, head and neck, liver or kidney cancer. This sequence uses TRBV19 and TRBJ1-4; the D gene is possibly TRBD1, with 5 bases matching. At the DNA level, the sequence is TGTGCCAGTAGTATAGATCGATCGGGGGACAATGAAAAACTGTTTTTT. Translated, it gives CASSIDRSGDNEKLFF.